Listed below are T cell receptor beta chains from one sample, sequenced in a study of blood T cell repertoires in COVID-19. TCRdb keeps only in-frame clones here, not all; method: immunoSEQ multiplex PCR. The table has 65,000 or so clones, under 80% seen once. Sequencing was done on a sample of PBMCs or T cells enriched from blood (not recorded which). The receptors here all came from a woman aged 55-70 years who had been exposed to COVID-19. Both conserved end residues are trimmed from each CDR3. The size entry is marked missing in some rows and otherwise reads once, few, many or a size class.

v_gene,j_gene,abundance,CDR3aa
TRBV9,TRBJ1-4,NA,ASSVTGGPTNEKLF
TRBV14,TRBJ1-5,NA,ASSRTMPNQPQH
TRBV7-2,TRBJ1-2,once,ASSPRTADNYGYT
TRBV7-2,TRBJ1-5,NA,ASSLSSNQPQH
TRBV5-4,TRBJ2-1,NA,ASSLIGGGPYNEQF
TRBV11-2,TRBJ1-2,few,ASSQKAGGNYGYT
TRBV30,TRBJ1-2,NA,ARPGTGNYGYT
TRBV6-5,TRBJ2-3,NA,ASRPRTGSTDTQY
TRBV27,TRBJ1-5,NA,ASSRVGNQPQH
TRBV2,TRBJ1-4,NA,ASSEAGGTGHEKLF
TRBV5-1,TRBJ2-7,NA,ASSTGQGGGEQY
TRBV7-9,TRBJ2-7,NA,ASSLRGQAYEQY
TRBV30,TRBJ1-5,NA,AWSASEAPQPQH
TRBV5-4,TRBJ1-3,NA,ASSSKGAGQYSGNTIY
TRBV3-1/TRBV3-2,TRBJ1-2,NA,ASSGKGGTSYGYT
TRBV28,TRBJ2-7,few,ASSPRGGSYEQY
TRBV19,TRBJ2-7,once,ASSGDRATYEQY
TRBV6-5,TRBJ2-6,NA,ASSSNQGANVLT
TRBV2,TRBJ2-4,NA,ASSKGQGNIQY
TRBV19,TRBJ1-5,NA,ASIYSNRVVSNQPQH
TRBV14,TRBJ1-1,NA,ASSQGARAYLNTEAF
TRBV3-1/TRBV3-2,TRBJ1-1,many,ASSQEYSLNTEAF
TRBV15,TRBJ1-1,NA,ATSGGGKNTEAF
TRBV13,TRBJ2-5,few,ASSLFELQGTQETQY
TRBV7-3,TRBJ1-6,few,ASSSAADSPLH
TRBV14,TRBJ2-7,few,ASSLRARGGGEQY
TRBV7-6,TRBJ2-3,NA,ASSRTYGGTTDTQY
TRBV6-2/TRBV6-3,TRBJ1-1,NA,ASSYAQIEAF
TRBV2,TRBJ2-1,NA,ARRRGQENEQF
TRBV9,TRBJ1-5,NA,ASSARGSLGQPQH
TRBV24-1,TRBJ1-5,NA,ATSGQSNQPQH
TRBV28,TRBJ1-5,few,ASSSDRINQPQH
TRBV10-2,TRBJ1-6,few,ASSERASGTENSPLH
TRBV9,TRBJ2-2,NA,ASSGAGTSDGELF
TRBV9,TRBJ2-2,NA,ASSAHFTGSGELF
TRBV6-5,TRBJ2-2,few,ASSKRGNTGELF
TRBV15,TRBJ2-3,NA,ATSNSGRGTDTQY
TRBV9,TRBJ2-3,NA,ASSRGGGSTDTQY
TRBV28,TRBJ1-5,NA,ATYRDNQPQH
TRBV4-3,TRBJ1-2,NA,ASSQELVSYGYT
TRBV7-8,TRBJ2-2,few,ASSPTESGELF
TRBV12-3/TRBV12-4,TRBJ2-1,NA,ASSPGGPAKF
TRBV28,TRBJ1-1,few,ASSSIAPTGITEAF
TRBV29-1,TRBJ2-1,NA,SVYQDRDNEQF
TRBV10-3,TRBJ2-2,NA,AISAGTGELF
TRBV2,TRBJ2-7,NA,ASRLQGLAYEQY